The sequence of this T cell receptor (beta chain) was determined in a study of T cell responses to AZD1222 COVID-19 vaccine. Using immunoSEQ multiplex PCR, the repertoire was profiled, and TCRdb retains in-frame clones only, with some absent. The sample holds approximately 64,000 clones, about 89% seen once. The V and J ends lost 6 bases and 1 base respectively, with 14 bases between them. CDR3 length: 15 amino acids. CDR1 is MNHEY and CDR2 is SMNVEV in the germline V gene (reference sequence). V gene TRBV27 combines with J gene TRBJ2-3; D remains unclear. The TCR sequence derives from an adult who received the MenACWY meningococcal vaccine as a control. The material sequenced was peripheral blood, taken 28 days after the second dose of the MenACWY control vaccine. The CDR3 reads CASSLVHRGTDTQYF. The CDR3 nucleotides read TGTGCCAGCAGCTTGGTTCACCGGGGCACAGATACGCAGTATTTT.